This TCR beta chain originates from a study of T-cell memory formation after mild COVID-19. Across the study: Largely donor-specific sequence clusters came from a couple of donors.

TCRdb reprocessed the 5' RACE reads via MiXCR and lists one record per CDR3 protein. The repertoire has 150,000 to 200,000 distinct CDR3 sequences, about 14% of them found once; the top ten carry 14%. Study-level results: CD4+ contracting clones were mainly CM and EM; CD8+ ones, EMRA. Memory cells collected pre-infection included some clones that later responded, suggesting cross-reactive memory joined.

Turning to this clonotype: Its cognate antigen is unknown.

The CDR3 spans 16 residues. From germline, CDR1 is SGHDT and CDR2 YYEEEE. V was clipped by 3 bases and J by 0 bases, with 10 bases between them. The clonotype comes from an adult woman who had mild COVID-19 (a few samples of this study predate the infection). Cell type and time point are not known. The gene calls are TRBV5-6 and TRBJ2-6; D not resolved. The sequenced sample was PBMCs or a T cell subset sorted from them (not recorded which). The CDR3 spells CASSSTRISGANVLTF. CDR3 nucleotides: TGTGCCAGCAGCTCGACAAGGATCTCTGGGGCCAACGTCCTGACTTTC.